This T cell receptor beta chain was captured by sequencing in a study of T cells after yellow fever vaccination. This clonotype occurred a few times. Its antigen is unknown. A read error may account for a junction end that differs from germline. Whole-study findings and limits: A small share of clonotypes appeared in both CD4 and CD8 compartments. Subsequent booster samples again held most clones from primary vaccination (around 96% CD4, roughly 91% CD8).

TCRdb recomputed calls from the 5' RACE reads with MiXCR, one row per CDR3 protein. This sample has 610,000 or so distinct CDR3 sequences; approximately 13% occur once, and the top ten carry 15%. The germline gives CDR1 DFQATT, CDR2 SNEGSKA (reference sequence). The CDR3 extends over 10 amino acids. Material: PBMCs, obtained on the day of the yellow fever booster vaccination. The chain employs TRBV20-1 and TRBJ2-3; D unclear. The origin of this receptor is a man aged 25-40 years who received the YFV17D yellow fever vaccine. CDR3 DNA: TGCAGCGCTAACATATATACGCAGTATTTT. It codes for CSANIYTQYF.